These 22 T cell receptor beta chains were sequenced from one sample in a study of CD8 T cells in ankylosing spondylitis. These TCRs are of unknown antigen specificity. One entry per CDR3 protein, called by TCRdb with MiXCR from the 5' RACE reads. This sample carries around 480,000 distinct CDR3 sequences, 15% to 20% of them seen once, and the ten largest clones take approximately 0.97%. Whole-study results and caveats: Ankylosing spondylitis blood seemed to carry a telltale TCR beta motif made of fewer than 10 highly homologous variants.

Source material: blood, either unsorted or a sorted T cell fraction (not recorded which). These TCRs come from a male donor with ankylosing spondylitis.

The chain carries TRBV10-1 and TRBJ2-7; 9 bases line up with TRBD1. CDR1 is WNHNN, CDR2 SYGVQD, per germline (reference sequence). Trimming took 4 bases from V and 5 from J; bases not matched to a gene: 9. The CDR3 consists of 15 residues. The CDR3 nucleotides read TGCGCCAGCAGTGCAACCGGGACAGGGTCCGACGAGCAGTACTTC. Its translation is CASSATGTGSDEQYF.

This clonotype was counted a few times. V and J are TRBV5-1 and TRBJ2-2; TRBD1 matches at 8 bases. The CDR3 length is 15 residues. CDR1 and CDR2 (germline): SGHRS, YFSETQ. After removal of 0 bases from V and 6 bases from J, the junction contained 4 bases not matched to a gene. The CDR3 DNA sequence: TGCGCCAGCAGCTTGGGGACAGGGATAGCCGGGGAGCTGTTTTTT. Amino acid sequence: CASSLGTGIAGELFF.

This clonotype was picked up a small number of times. The CDR3 DNA is TGTGCCAGCAATCGGGACCCTCCTAATGAGCAGTTCTTC. This sequence encodes CASNRDPPNEQFF. The gene calls are TRBV2 and TRBJ2-1; D could derive from TRBD1 or TRBD2 (5 bases each). Trimming stripped 7 bases from V and 7 bases from J, with 14 bases between. Germline CDR1 and CDR2: SNHLY and FYNNEI. The CDR3 sequence is 13 residues long.

The V and J genes are TRBV2 and TRBJ2-1; no definite D call. Trimming stripped 4 bases from V and 7 bases from J, with 8 bases between. This CDR3 has 12 amino acids. Germline V CDR1 and CDR2: SNHLY, FYNNEI. CDR3 in amino acids: CASSVDFNEQFF. The CDR3 DNA reads TGTGCCAGCAGTGTCGACTTTAATGAGCAGTTCTTC.

This clonotype appeared a few times. The rearrangement links TRBV5-6 to TRBJ2-5; no firm D call. Germline V lookup: CDR1 SGHDT, CDR2 YYEEEE. The CDR3 sequence is 15 residues long. The V gene lost 1 base and the J gene lost 4 bases, with 14 bases spanning the gap. The CDR3 sequence: CASSLRREQRETQYF. In nucleotides, the CDR3 is TGTGCCAGCAGCTTGCGGCGAGAACAGCGAGAGACCCAGTACTTC.

This clonotype was observed a handful of times. J is TRBJ2-3 and V is TRBV7-9; the match to TRBD2 covers 8 bases. V lost 4 bases, J lost 5 bases, and 11 bases stayed unmatched. Germline V gives CDR1 SEHNR, CDR2 FQNEAQ (reference sequence). The CDR3 extends over 16 amino acids. The CDR3 region is CASSSGLALSVDTQYF. The CDR3 DNA follows: TGTGCCAGCAGCTCAGGACTAGCTTTATCGGTAGATACGCAGTATTTT.

In this sample, this clonotype turned up a few times. The rearrangement links TRBV20-1 to TRBJ1-5; 12 bases match TRBD1. The CDR3 covers 15 residues. From germline, CDR1 is DFQATT and CDR2 SNEGSKA (reference sequence). The junction had 4 bases not matched to a gene; V was cut back by 3 bases and J by 4 bases. The chain's CDR3 is CSASKGQGANQPQHF. The CDR3 DNA is TGCAGTGCTAGTAAGGGACAGGGGGCGAATCAGCCCCAGCATTTT.

The chain couples TRBV28 to TRBJ2-7, with 9 bases that match TRBD1. Germline-derived CDR1 and CDR2 are MDHEN and SYDVKM. The CDR3 length is 15 residues. The V and J ends lost 6 bases and 3 bases, in that order; junction bases with no gene match: 9. For the CDR3, the DNA is TGTGCCAGCAGCCTTGGCGGGACAGGGATCTACGAGCAGTACTTC. It specifies CASSLGGTGIYEQYF.

The CDR3: CASSEDRRVGNEQFF. CDR3 nucleotide sequence: TGTGCCAGCAGTGAAGATCGGCGGGTGGGCAATGAGCAGTTCTTC. V and J are TRBV6-1 and TRBJ2-1; tentative D call: TRBD2 (5 bases). Looked up from germline, CDR1 is MNHNS and CDR2 is SASEGT. CDR3 length: 15 residues. Trimming pared 1 base from V and 6 bases from J, leaving 13 bases between.

This clonotype was seen a few times. J is TRBJ2-5 and V is TRBV12-3 or TRBV12-4; 9 bases are shared with TRBD1. Germline trimming cut 6 bases from V and 6 bases from J; bases unmatched to any gene: 5. The CDR3 extends over 13 amino acids. CDR3 sequence reads: CASRLGQGKTQYF. The CDR3 DNA follows: TGTGCCAGCAGACTAGGACAGGGGAAGACCCAGTACTTC.

As for this clonotype: A much larger clonotype is one base distant, so this may be a read error. The gene calls are TRBV5-1 and TRBJ2-2; possible D gene TRBD2, 5 bases. Per the germline V gene, CDR1 is SGHRS and CDR2 is YFSETQ. CDR3 length: 16 amino acids. CDR3 nucleotide sequence: TGCGCCAGCAGCTTGTCGGCGGGTACGAACACCGGGGAGCTGTCTTTT. Residues: CASSLSAGTNTGELSF.

The chain combines TRBV20-1 with TRBJ2-1; weak D call: TRBD2 (6 bases). Germline V gives CDR1 DFQATT, CDR2 SNEGSKA (reference sequence). The CDR3 runs 16 residues. V was pared by 3 bases and J by 4 bases, with 19 bases between. This CDR3 is CSARSRLAYLYNEQFF. The CDR3 DNA is TGCAGTGCTAGGAGTAGGCTAGCGTACCTATACAATGAGCAGTTCTTC.

This clonotype was seen a few times. This chain joins TRBV2 and TRBJ2-1; TRBD2 might be the D (6 bases). Trimming pared 4 bases from V and 8 bases from J, leaving 15 bases between. From germline, CDR1 is SNHLY and CDR2 FYNNEI. The CDR3 consists of 14 residues. The CDR3, as DNA: TGTGCCAGCAGTGTGGGACCGGGAGTCGATGAGCAGTTCTTC. Translated: CASSVGPGVDEQFF.

The chain employs TRBV11-3 and TRBJ2-1; D possibly corresponds to TRBD2 (6 bases). Trimming cost V 5 bases and J 4 bases, with 18 bases left between them. The CDR3 is 16 residues long. The germline V gene has CDR1 SGHNT and CDR2 YENEEA. CDR3 coding DNA: TGTGCCAGCAGCAATCAACCCCGGGACTTTTACAATGAGCAGTTCTTC. Translation gives CASSNQPRDFYNEQFF.

This clonotype was seen a handful of times. This chain joins TRBV29-1 and TRBJ2-5; D gene unclear. This CDR3 is 13 amino acids long. V was cut by 7 bases and J by 2 bases, with 14 bases left in between. Germline values: CDR1 SQVTM, CDR2 ANQGSEA. The CDR3 region has the DNA TGCAGCGCCGACAAGGGTTTTCAAGAGACCCAGTACTTC. Protein sequence: CSADKGFQETQYF.

This clonotype has more than one count but fewer than ten. V usage is TRBV4-1 and J usage is TRBJ2-5; tentative D call: TRBD2 (6 bases). The V gene's germline CDR1 is MGHRA and CDR2 YSYEKL. Trimming removed 2 bases at V and 4 bases at J, with 20 bases between. CDR3 length: 17 residues. CDR3 sequence (DNA): TGCGCCAGCAGCCAAAGGGATGGCAGGGAGGCCACAGAGACCCAGTACTTC. Translation gives CASSQRDGREATETQYF.

The chain recombines TRBV11-2 with TRBJ2-1; 11 bases agree with TRBD2. With 1 base clipped from V and 8 bases from J, the junction kept 4 bases outside the gene matches. The CDR3 has 15 residues. Germline values: CDR1 SGHAT, CDR2 FQNNGV. CDR3 protein: CASSLVAGGPYEQFF. In DNA, the CDR3 is TGTGCCAGCAGCTTAGTAGCGGGGGGGCCATATGAGCAGTTCTTC.

DNA for the CDR3: TGTGCCAGTAGTATGATGGGGGACACAGATACGCAGTATTTT. Encoded protein: CASSMMGDTDTQYF. This chain connects TRBV19 to TRBJ2-3; D may match TRBD1 or TRBD2 (5 bases each). Germline assignment: CDR1 LNHDA and CDR2 SQIVND (reference sequence). V lost 3 bases and J 2 bases, leaving 9 bases between the germline ends. This CDR3 is built from 14 residues.

This clonotype was observed a few times. The gene calls are TRBV12-3 or TRBV12-4 and TRBJ2-4; 8 bases are a match to TRBD2. V lost 3 bases to trimming and J lost 7 bases; unmatched junction nucleotides: 11. The CDR3 consists of 16 residues. The CDR3 DNA is TGTGCCAGCAGTTTTTCCGGGAGCGGGAGCAGGAACATTCAGTACTTC. Amino acid sequence: CASSFSGSGSRNIQYF.

V is TRBV29-1 and J is TRBJ1-1; 7 bases are a match to TRBD1. J gave up 4 bases and V 7 bases, and 9 bases lay outside the gene matches. The CDR3 extends over 13 amino acids. Germline lookup yields CDR1 SQVTM and CDR2 ANQGSEA. The CDR3 DNA reads as TGCAGCGGCAAGACAGGGAGTGGCACTGAAGCTTTCTTT. This sequence encodes CSGKTGSGTEAFF.

V is TRBV5-1 and J is TRBJ2-7; D might be TRBD2 (6 bases). The CDR3 is 14 amino acids. V lost 4 bases, J lost 0 bases, and 11 bases lay in between. Germline CDR1 and CDR2: SGHRS and YFSETQ. The CDR3 DNA reads as TGCGCCAGCAGCCCGGAGGGTTACTCCTACGAGCAGTACTTC. It translates to CASSPEGYSYEQYF.

The gene calls are TRBV20-1 and TRBJ1-1, with 7 nucleotides matching TRBD1. The CDR3 runs to 15 residues. V trimming: 2 bases; J trimming: 0 bases; junction bases outside the gene matches: 6. CDR1 and CDR2 from the germline V gene are DFQATT and SNEGSKA (reference sequence). DNA for the CDR3: TGCAGTGCTAGATCGGTCAGGGGGATGAACACTGAAGCTTTCTTT. This encodes CSARSVRGMNTEAFF.